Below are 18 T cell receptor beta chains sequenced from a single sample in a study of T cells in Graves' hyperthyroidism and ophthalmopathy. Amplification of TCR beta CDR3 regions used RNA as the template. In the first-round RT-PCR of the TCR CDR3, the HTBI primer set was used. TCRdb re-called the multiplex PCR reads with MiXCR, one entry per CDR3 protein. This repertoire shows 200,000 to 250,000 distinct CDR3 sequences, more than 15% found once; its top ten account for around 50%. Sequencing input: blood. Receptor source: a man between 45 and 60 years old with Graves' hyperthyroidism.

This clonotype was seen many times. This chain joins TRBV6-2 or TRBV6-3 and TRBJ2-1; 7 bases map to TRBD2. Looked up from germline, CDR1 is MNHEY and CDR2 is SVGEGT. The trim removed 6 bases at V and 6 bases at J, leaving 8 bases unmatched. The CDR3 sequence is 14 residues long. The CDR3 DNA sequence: TGTGCCAGCAGCGGGATAGCGGGCCTCAATGAGCAGTTCTTC. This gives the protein CASSGIAGLNEQFF.

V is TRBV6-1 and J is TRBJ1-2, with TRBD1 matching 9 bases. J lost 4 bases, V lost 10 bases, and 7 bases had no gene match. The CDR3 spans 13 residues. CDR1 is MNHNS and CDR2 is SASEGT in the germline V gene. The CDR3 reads CANSPGQGYGYTF. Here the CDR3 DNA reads TGTGCCAACAGCCCGGGACAGGGCTATGGCTACACCTTC.

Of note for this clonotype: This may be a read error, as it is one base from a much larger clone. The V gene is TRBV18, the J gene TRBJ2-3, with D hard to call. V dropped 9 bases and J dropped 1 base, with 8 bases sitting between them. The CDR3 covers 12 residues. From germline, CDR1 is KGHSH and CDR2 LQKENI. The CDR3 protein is CASFSGTDTQYF. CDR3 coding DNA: TGTGCCAGTTTCTCGGGCACAGATACGCAGTATTTT.

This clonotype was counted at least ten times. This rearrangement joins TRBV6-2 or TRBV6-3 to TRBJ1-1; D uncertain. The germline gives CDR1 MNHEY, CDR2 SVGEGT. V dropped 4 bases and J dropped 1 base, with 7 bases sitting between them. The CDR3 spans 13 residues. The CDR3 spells CASSLSANTEAFF. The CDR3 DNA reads TGTGCCAGCAGTTTGTCCGCGAACACTGAAGCTTTCTTT.

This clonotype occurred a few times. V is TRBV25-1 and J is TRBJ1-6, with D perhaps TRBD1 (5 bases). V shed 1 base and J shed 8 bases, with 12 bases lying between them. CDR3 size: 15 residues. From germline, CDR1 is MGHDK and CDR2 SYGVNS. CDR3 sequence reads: CASSEFKGGDSPLHF. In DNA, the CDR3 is TGTGCCAGCAGTGAATTCAAGGGAGGGGATTCACCCCTCCACTTT.

Written as DNA, the CDR3 is TGTGCCAGCAGTTACTCGGGCGCGGACCCACATAGCAATCAGCCCCAGCATTTT. This codes for CASSYSGADPHSNQPQHF. The chain couples TRBV6-2 or TRBV6-3 to TRBJ1-5, with D unresolved. CDR3 size: 18 residues. The germline V gene encodes CDR1 MNHEY and CDR2 SVGEGT. Trimming cost V 0 bases and J 0 bases, with 15 bases left between them.

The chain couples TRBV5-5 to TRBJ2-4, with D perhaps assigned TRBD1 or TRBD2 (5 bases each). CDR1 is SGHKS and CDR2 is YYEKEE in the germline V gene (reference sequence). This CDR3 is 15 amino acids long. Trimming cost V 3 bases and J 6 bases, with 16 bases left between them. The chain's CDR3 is CASSSGTSLGNIQYF. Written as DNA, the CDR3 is TGTGCCAGCAGCTCTGGGACGTCTCTAGGAAACATTCAGTACTTC.

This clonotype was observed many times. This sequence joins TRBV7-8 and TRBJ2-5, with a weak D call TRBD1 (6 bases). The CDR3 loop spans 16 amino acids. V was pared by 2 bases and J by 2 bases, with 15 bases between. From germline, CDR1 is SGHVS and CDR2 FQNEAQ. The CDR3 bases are TGTGCCAGCAGCTTAACCCGGACAGACCGACAAGAGACCCAGTACTTC. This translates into CASSLTRTDRQETQYF.

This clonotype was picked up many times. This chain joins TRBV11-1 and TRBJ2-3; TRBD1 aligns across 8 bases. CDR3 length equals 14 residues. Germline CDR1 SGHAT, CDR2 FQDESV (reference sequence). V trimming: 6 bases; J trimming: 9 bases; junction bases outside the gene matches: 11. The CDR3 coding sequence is TGTGCCAGCAGTCGTACAACTGGGACAGGCACGCAGTATTTT. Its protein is CASSRTTGTGTQYF.

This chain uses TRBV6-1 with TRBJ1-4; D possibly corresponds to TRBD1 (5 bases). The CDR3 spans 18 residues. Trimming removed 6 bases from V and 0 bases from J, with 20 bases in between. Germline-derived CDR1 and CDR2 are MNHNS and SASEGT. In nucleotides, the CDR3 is TGTGCCAGCAGGCCGACAACGGGGACTGTTGCAACTAATGAAAAACTGTTTTTT. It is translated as CASRPTTGTVATNEKLFF.

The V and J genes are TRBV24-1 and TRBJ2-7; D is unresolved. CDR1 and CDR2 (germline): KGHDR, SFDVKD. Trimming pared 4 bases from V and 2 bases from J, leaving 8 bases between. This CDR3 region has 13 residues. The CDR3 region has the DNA TGTGCCACCAGTGAAGGTGACCCCTACGAGCAGTACTTC. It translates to CATSEGDPYEQYF.

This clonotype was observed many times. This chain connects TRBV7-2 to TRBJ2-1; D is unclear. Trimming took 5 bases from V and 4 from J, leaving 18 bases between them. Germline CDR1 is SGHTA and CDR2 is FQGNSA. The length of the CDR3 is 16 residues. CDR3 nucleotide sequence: TGTGCCAGCAGCCCCGTGGCATTTGGGGTATACAATGAGCAGTTCTTC. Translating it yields CASSPVAFGVYNEQFF.

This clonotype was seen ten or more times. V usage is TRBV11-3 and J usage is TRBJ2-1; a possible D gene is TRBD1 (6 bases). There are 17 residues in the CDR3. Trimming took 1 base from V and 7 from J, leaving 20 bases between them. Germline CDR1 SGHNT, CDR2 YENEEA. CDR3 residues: CASSLVFWTVQENEQFF. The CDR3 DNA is TGTGCCAGCAGCTTAGTTTTTTGGACAGTACAGGAGAATGAGCAGTTCTTC.

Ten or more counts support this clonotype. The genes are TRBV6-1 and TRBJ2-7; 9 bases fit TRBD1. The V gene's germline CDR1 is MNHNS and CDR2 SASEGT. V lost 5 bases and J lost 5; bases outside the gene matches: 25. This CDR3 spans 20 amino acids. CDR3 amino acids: CASSYGSYFIRPGQGHEQYF. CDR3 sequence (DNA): TGTGCCAGCAGTTACGGGTCGTATTTTATCCGGCCGGGACAGGGACACGAGCAGTACTTC.

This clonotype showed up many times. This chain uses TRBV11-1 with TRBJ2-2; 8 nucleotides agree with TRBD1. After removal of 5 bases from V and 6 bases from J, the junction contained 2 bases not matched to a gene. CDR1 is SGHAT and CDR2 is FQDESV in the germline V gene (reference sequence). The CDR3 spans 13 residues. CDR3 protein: CASSPTGAGELFF. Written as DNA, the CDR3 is TGTGCCAGCAGCCCGACAGGGGCCGGGGAGCTGTTTTTT.

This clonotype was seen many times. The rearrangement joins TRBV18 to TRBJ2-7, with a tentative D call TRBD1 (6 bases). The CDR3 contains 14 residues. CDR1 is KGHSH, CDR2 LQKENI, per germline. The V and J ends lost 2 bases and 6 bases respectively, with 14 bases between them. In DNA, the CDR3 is TGTGCCAGCTCACCAGGGGGCGGACAATCCGAGCAGTACTTC. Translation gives CASSPGGGQSEQYF.

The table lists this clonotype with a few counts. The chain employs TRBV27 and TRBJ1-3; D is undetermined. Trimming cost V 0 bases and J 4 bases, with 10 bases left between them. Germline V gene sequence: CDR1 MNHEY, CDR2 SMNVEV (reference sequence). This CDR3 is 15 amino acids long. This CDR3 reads CASSLSPRLGNTIYF. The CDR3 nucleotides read TGTGCCAGCAGTTTATCCCCCCGACTGGGAAACACCATATATTTT.

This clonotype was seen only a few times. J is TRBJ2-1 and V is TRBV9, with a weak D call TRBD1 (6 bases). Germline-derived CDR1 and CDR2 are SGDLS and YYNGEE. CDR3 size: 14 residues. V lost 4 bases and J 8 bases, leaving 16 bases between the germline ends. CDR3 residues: CASSPGGGLYEQFF. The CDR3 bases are TGTGCCAGCAGCCCTGGGGGCGGGTTATATGAGCAGTTCTTC.